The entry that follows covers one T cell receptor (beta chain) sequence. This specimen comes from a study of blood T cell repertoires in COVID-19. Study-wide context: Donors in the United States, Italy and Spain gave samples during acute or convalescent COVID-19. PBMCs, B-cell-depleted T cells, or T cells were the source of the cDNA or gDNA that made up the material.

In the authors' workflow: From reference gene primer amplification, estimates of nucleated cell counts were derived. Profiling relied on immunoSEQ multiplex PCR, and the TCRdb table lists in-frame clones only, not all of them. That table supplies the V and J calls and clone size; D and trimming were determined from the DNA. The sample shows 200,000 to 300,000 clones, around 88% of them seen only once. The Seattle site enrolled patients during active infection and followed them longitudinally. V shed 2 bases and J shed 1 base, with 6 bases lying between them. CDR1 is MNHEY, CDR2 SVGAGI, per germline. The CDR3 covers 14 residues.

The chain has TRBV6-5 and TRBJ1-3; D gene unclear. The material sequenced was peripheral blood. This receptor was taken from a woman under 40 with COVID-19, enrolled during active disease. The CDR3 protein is CASSYSGSGNTIYF. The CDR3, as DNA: TGTGCCAGCAGTTACAGCGGGTCTGGAAACACCATATATTTT.